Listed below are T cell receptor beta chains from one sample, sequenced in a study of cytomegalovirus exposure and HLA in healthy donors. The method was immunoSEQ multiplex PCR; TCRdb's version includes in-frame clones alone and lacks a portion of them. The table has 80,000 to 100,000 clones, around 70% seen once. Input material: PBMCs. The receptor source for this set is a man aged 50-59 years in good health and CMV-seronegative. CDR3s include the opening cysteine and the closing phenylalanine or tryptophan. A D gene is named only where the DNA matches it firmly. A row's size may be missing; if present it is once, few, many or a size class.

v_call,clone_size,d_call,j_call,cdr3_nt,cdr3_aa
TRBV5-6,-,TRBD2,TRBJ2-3,TGTGCCAGCAGCCAAGTTCTAGCGGGGGATACGCAGTATTTT,CASSQVLAGDTQYF
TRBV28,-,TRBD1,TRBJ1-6,TGTGCCAGCAGCCCGGGACAGACGAATTCACCCCTCCACTTT,CASSPGQTNSPLHF
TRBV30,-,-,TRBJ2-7,TGTGCCTTTGGGCAGGGGAAAACTTCCTACGAGCAGTACTTC,CAFGQGKTSYEQYF
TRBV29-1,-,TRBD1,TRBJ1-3,TGCAGCGTTGAGGGACAGCGATATGGAAACACCATATATTTT,CSVEGQRYGNTIYF
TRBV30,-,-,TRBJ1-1,TGTGCCTGGAGTGTCACGGGGGTGGGAGCTTTCTTT,CAWSVTGVGAFF
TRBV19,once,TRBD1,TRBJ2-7,TGTGCCAGTACAGGGGACAGCATCTACGAGCAGTACTTC,CASTGDSIYEQYF
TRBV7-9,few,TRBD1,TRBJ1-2,TGTGCCAGCAGCTTTATGACAGGGGGCGCCGGGGTGTATGGCTACACCTTC,CASSFMTGGAGVYGYTF
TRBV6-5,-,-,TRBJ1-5,TGTGCCAGCAGGCTCAGGGGACGAGGTCAGCCCCAGCATTTT,CASRLRGRGQPQHF
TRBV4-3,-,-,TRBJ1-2,TGCGCCAGCAGCCAATCCCCAGGTTCAACTGGCTACACCTTC,CASSQSPGSTGYTF
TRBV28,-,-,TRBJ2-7,TGTGCCAGCAGTGCATACTCCTACGAGCAGTACTTC,CASSAYSYEQYF
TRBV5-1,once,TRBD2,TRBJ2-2,TGCGCCAGCAGCTTGGAGGGACTAGCGGTGGAGCTGTTTTTT,CASSLEGLAVELFF
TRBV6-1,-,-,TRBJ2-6,TGTGCCAGCAGTCGCGGGGCCTCTGGGGCCAACGTCCTGACTTTC,CASSRGASGANVLTF
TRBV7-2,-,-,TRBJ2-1,TGTGCCAGCAGCCGGGAAAATGAGCAGTTCTTC,CASSRENEQFF
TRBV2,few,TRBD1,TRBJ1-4,TGTGCCAGCGGGACAGGGGCATGGGAAAAACTGTTTTTT,CASGTGAWEKLFF
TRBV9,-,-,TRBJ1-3,TGTGCCAGCAGCGTAGACAGTCGTTCTGGAAACACCATATATTTT,CASSVDSRSGNTIYF
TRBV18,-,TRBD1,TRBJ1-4,TGTGCCAGCTCTCCGAGACAGGGGGGGGTCGGCCGACTGTTTTTT,CASSPRQGGVGRLFF
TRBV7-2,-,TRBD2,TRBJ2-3,TGTGCCAGCAGCCCATTCGGGGGGTTCACAGATACGCAGTATTTT,CASSPFGGFTDTQYF
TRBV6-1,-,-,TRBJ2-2,TGTGCCAGCAGTGAGCTGACAGGCAGGAACACCGGGGAGCTGTTTTTT,CASSELTGRNTGELFF
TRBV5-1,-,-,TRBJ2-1,TGCGCCAGCAGCTCAAGGCAGGGCAATGAGCAGTTCTTC,CASSSRQGNEQFF
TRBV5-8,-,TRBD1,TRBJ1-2,TGTGCCAGCAGCGTATTGGGACAGCAATTCTATGGCTACACCTTC,CASSVLGQQFYGYTF
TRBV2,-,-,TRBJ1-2,TGTGCCAGCAGGGATGTCGGACAGACCCACCTGCGCTATGGCTACACCTTC,CASRDVGQTHLRYGYTF
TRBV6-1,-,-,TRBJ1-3,TGTGCCAGCCTACGGACAACTGGAAACACCATATATTTT,CASLRTTGNTIYF
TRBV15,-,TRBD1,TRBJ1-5,TGTGCCACCAGCAGAGATGGACAGGGGGAAGAGCCCCAGCATTTT,CATSRDGQGEEPQHF
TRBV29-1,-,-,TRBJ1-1,TGCAGCGTCAGTATCACTGAAGCTTTCTTT,CSVSITEAFF
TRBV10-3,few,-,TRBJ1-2,TGTGCCATCAGTGAGTCGAGGCAGTATGGCTACACCTTC,CAISESRQYGYTF
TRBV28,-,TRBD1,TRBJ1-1,TGTGCCAGCTGGGTAGACAGGGAGTACACTGAAGCTTTCTTT,CASWVDREYTEAFF
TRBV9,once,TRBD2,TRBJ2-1,TGTGCCAGCAGCTTCGGGACTAGCGGTTACAATGAGCAGTTCTTC,CASSFGTSGYNEQFF
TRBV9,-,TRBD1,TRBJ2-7,TGTGCCAGCAGCGTGACGACAGGGGCGCACGAGCAGTACTTC,CASSVTTGAHEQYF
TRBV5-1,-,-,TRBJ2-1,TGCGCCAGCAGCCTAAACTACAATGAGCAGTTCTTC,CASSLNYNEQFF
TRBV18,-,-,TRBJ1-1,TGTGCCAGCTCGCAACGGGACACTGAAGCTTTCTTT,CASSQRDTEAFF
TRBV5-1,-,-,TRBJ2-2,TGCGCCAGCAGCTCATCCAGGTCCGGGGAGCTGTTTTTT,CASSSSRSGELFF
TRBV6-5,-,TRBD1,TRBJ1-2,TGTGCCAGCAGCCAGACAGACAGGGGTGGCTACACCTTC,CASSQTDRGGYTF
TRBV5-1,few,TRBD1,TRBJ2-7,TGCGCCAGCAGCTTGGATGGACAGGGACCGTCCTACGAGCAGTACTTC,CASSLDGQGPSYEQYF
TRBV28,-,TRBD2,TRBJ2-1,TGTGCCAGCAGGAGAGGTCTAGCGGGAGCCTACAATGAGCAGTTCTTC,CASRRGLAGAYNEQFF
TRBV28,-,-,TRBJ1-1,TGTGCCAGCAGTCCCAGGGTTAGCACTGAAGCTTTCTTT,CASSPRVSTEAFF
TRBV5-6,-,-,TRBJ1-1,TGTGCCAGCAGGCCTCGCGGCAAACTGAACACTGAAGCTTTCTTT,CASRPRGKLNTEAFF
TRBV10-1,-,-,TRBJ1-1,TGCGCCAGCAGCCCCCGGACAGCGAACACTGAAGCTTTCTTT,CASSPRTANTEAFF
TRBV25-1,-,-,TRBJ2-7,TGTGCCAGCATGGGCCGCCGGGAGCAGTACTTC,CASMGRREQYF
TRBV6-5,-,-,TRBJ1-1,TGTGCCAGCAGTTACGCGCAGAACACTGAAGCTTTCTTT,CASSYAQNTEAFF
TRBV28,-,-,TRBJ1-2,TGTGCCAGCAGGGCGGGGGGGGCACGTTATGGCTACACCTTC,CASRAGGARYGYTF
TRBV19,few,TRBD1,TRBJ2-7,TGTGCCAGCATTGGGACAGGGCATATGGACGAGCAGTACTTC,CASIGTGHMDEQYF
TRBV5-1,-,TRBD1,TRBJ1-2,TGCGCCAGCAGCCGTAGGACAGGCTCCACTAACTATGGCTACACCTTC,CASSRRTGSTNYGYTF
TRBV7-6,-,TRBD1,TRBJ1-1,TGTGCCAGCAGCCCCGGACAGGGGAATGTCGTAGCTTTCTTT,CASSPGQGNVVAFF
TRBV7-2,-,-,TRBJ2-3,TGTGCCAGCAGCTTAGGGGTGAGGGCCACAGATACGCAGTATTTT,CASSLGVRATDTQYF
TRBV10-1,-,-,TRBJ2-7,TGCGCCAGCAGTGACCCGACAGGCTCCCGCCAACAGTACTTC,CASSDPTGSRQQYF
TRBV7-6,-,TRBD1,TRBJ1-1,TGTGCCAGCAGCTTAGCGCGTACAGGGGGGAACACTGAAGCTTTCTTT,CASSLARTGGNTEAFF
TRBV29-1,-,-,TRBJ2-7,TGCAGCGTTTTTCGGGGAACCTACGAGCAGTACTTC,CSVFRGTYEQYF
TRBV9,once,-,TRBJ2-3,TGTGCCAGCAGCGCGAACTACTGGGATACGCAGTATTTT,CASSANYWDTQYF
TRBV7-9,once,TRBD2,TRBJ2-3,TGTGCCAGCAGCTTAACGACTAGCGGGGGCCAAATTAGCACAGATACGCAGTATTTT,CASSLTTSGGQISTDTQYF
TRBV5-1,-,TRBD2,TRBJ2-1,TGCGCCAGCAGCGCCAACAGCGGGAGCACCTACAATGAGCAGTTCTTC,CASSANSGSTYNEQFF
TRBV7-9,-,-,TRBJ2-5,TGTGCCAGCAGCTTAGGTGCAGGGCAAGAGACCCAGTACTTC,CASSLGAGQETQYF
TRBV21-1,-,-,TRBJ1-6,TGTGCCAGCAGCAAAGTTTGCAGTTCTAGCTCCTATAATTCACCCCTCCACTTT,CASSKVCSSSSYNSPLHF